This passage covers 3 T cell receptor beta chains from one sample sequenced in a study of blood T cell repertoires in COVID-19. Only in-frame clones appear in the TCRdb table, and some are missing; sequencing was by immunoSEQ multiplex PCR. Here the sample spans roughly 200,000 clones, about 84% being singletons. Sequencing was done on a sample of peripheral blood. The receptors stem from an elderly woman with acute or convalescent COVID-19.

This chain connects TRBV5-5 to TRBJ1-5; D remains unclear. The CDR3 loop spans 15 amino acids. V lost 0 bases, J lost 0 bases, and 7 bases lay in between. CDR1 and CDR2 (germline): SGHKS, YYEKEE (reference sequence). DNA for the CDR3: TGTGCCAGCAGCTTGGCTGGAGATAGCAATCAGCCCCAGCATTTT. Amino acids: CASSLAGDSNQPQHF.

This rearrangement joins TRBV6-5 to TRBJ2-3; D unresolved. CDR1 is MNHEY and CDR2 is SVGAGI in the germline V gene. The CDR3 covers 14 residues. V was pared by 2 bases and J by 4 bases, with 10 bases between. CDR3 loop: CASSYAMTPDTQYF. The CDR3 DNA reads TGTGCCAGCAGTTACGCAATGACTCCAGATACGCAGTATTTT.

The rearrangement links TRBV5-6 to TRBJ1-4; TRBD1 aligns across 7 bases. Germline assignment: CDR1 SGHDT and CDR2 YYEEEE. J gave up 6 bases and V 4 bases, and 9 bases lay outside the gene matches. The CDR3 runs 15 residues. The CDR3 here is CASSLRGGRYEKLFF. Here the CDR3 DNA reads TGTGCCAGCAGCCTTAGAGGGGGCCGGTATGAAAAACTGTTTTTT.